A selection of T cell receptor beta chains follows, all from one sample in a study of T cells after yellow fever vaccination. TCRdb re-called the 5' RACE reads with MiXCR, one entry per CDR3 protein. The repertoire includes approximately 300,000 distinct CDR3 sequences, about 10% of them detected once, and about 3.5% sits in the top ten. Sample: CD4+ T cells sorted from PBMCs, taken 45 days after the yellow fever booster vaccination. These receptors were obtained from a man aged 18 to 30 who received the YFV17D yellow fever vaccine. Both conserved end residues are part of each CDR3. Fields, in order: clone size, V gene, D gene, J gene, CDR3 protein, CDR3 DNA. A D gene is named only where the DNA matches it firmly. The size of a clone is reported for some rows only, either as once, few or many, or as a class for expanded clones.

>NA|TRBV7-9|NA|TRBJ1-5
CASSLASGGYNQPQHF
TGTGCCAGCAGCTTAGCATCGGGGGGCTATAATCAGCCCCAGCATTTT
>NA|TRBV4-1|NA|TRBJ1-3
CASSQANGNTIYF
TGCGCCAGCAGCCAAGCGAATGGAAACACCATATATTTT
>NA|TRBV20-1|NA|TRBJ2-5
CSAKRPGPRTETQYF
TGCAGTGCTAAAAGGCCGGGGCCCCGGACGGAGACCCAGTACTTC
>NA|TRBV5-1|TRBD2|TRBJ2-1
CASSPNRGGDNEQFF
TGCGCCAGCAGCCCCAACCGGGGGGGGGACAATGAGCAGTTCTTC
>few|TRBV11-2|NA|TRBJ1-1
CASSPLRGFRTEAFF
TGTGCCAGCAGCCCCCTCCGGGGCTTCAGGACTGAAGCTTTCTTT
>NA|TRBV15|NA|TRBJ2-7
CATSRGQAAYEQYF
TGTGCCACCAGCAGAGGACAGGCCGCCTACGAGCAGTACTTC
>few|TRBV2|NA|TRBJ1-1
CASPGSRNTEAFF
TGTGCCAGCCCGGGAAGTAGAAACACTGAAGCTTTCTTT
>NA|TRBV23-1|NA|TRBJ2-3
CASRPPRGRLSTDTQYF
TGCGCCAGCAGACCCCCGCGCGGCCGACTTAGCACAGATACGCAGTATTTT
>few|TRBV7-9|NA|TRBJ1-3
CASSINSGGGNTIYF
TGTGCCAGCAGCATTAATTCGGGGGGTGGAAACACCATATATTTT
>NA|TRBV4-2|TRBD2|TRBJ2-3
CASSQDKVAGSTDTQYF
TGTGCCAGCAGCCAAGATAAGGTAGCGGGGAGCACAGATACGCAGTATTTT
>few|TRBV5-4|NA|TRBJ1-4
CASSLKAQGGEKLFF
TGTGCCAGCAGCTTGAAGGCACAGGGCGGTGAAAAACTGTTTTTT
>few|TRBV10-3|TRBD1|TRBJ2-5
CAIRDRGREGTQYF
TGTGCCATCAGGGACAGGGGGCGTGAGGGGACCCAGTACTTC
>NA|TRBV20-1|TRBD2|TRBJ2-3
CSAWVGGADTQYF
TGCAGTGCTTGGGTGGGGGGGGCAGATACGCAGTATTTT
>NA|TRBV6-5|NA|TRBJ1-2
CASSLNLQYGYTF
TGTGCCAGCAGTTTAAATCTCCAGTATGGCTACACCTTC
>many|TRBV7-2|NA|TRBJ2-2
CASSLMSGNTGELFF
TGTGCCAGCAGCTTAATGAGCGGGAACACCGGGGAGCTGTTTTTT
>few|TRBV4-3|NA|TRBJ1-6
CASSQERNSPLHF
TGCGCCAGCAGCCAAGAGCGGAATTCACCCCTCCACTTT
>NA|TRBV28|NA|TRBJ1-3
CASRTSSSGNTIYF
TGTGCCAGCAGGACGTCCTCCTCTGGAAACACCATATATTTT
>few|TRBV5-4|NA|TRBJ1-1
CASSRPSAAEAFF
TGTGCCAGCAGCCGGCCGTCGGCGGCAGAAGCTTTCTTT
>NA|TRBV18|NA|TRBJ2-3
CASSPTGLDTQYF
TGTGCCAGCTCACCCACAGGGTTAGATACGCAGTATTTT
>NA|TRBV7-2|NA|TRBJ1-6
CASTVSGFSNSPLHF
TGTGCCAGCACCGTGAGCGGGTTCTCCAACTCACCCCTCCACTTT
>NA|TRBV6-1|NA|TRBJ1-1
CASSESPGRNTEAFF
TGTGCCAGCAGTGAATCTCCGGGAAGGAACACTGAAGCTTTCTTT
>NA|TRBV5-1|NA|TRBJ1-2
CASSLGAGPAGYTF
TGCGCCAGCAGCTTGGGAGCAGGGCCGGCTGGCTACACCTTC
>NA|TRBV7-9|NA|TRBJ1-4
CASSRPGTAGKLFF
TGTGCCAGCAGCCGGCCCGGGACGGCGGGGAAACTGTTTTTT
>few|TRBV7-9|NA|TRBJ1-6
CASSFPGANSPLHF
TGTGCCAGCAGCTTTCCAGGGGCGAATTCACCCCTCCACTTT
>NA|TRBV13|TRBD1|TRBJ2-7
CASSFGLTQGAPYEQYF
TGTGCCAGCAGCTTCGGCCTTACACAGGGGGCACCCTACGAGCAGTACTTC
>many|TRBV2|TRBD2|TRBJ2-7
CASSEAGLAAYEQYF
TGTGCCAGCAGTGAAGCGGGACTAGCGGCCTACGAGCAGTACTTC
>few|TRBV5-1|TRBD1|TRBJ1-2
CASNNAGTGDGYTF
TGCGCCAGCAACAACGCGGGGACAGGAGATGGCTACACCTTC
>many|TRBV7-9|TRBD1|TRBJ2-7
CASSFGTGAEQYF
TGTGCCAGCAGCTTCGGGACAGGGGCCGAGCAGTACTTC
>NA|TRBV5-1|NA|TRBJ2-4
CASTNGGVGQNIQYF
TGCGCCAGCACCAACGGAGGGGTAGGGCAAAACATTCAGTACTTC
>NA|TRBV27|NA|TRBJ1-2
CASSPVYRYGYTF
TGTGCCAGCAGCCCCGTTTATCGCTATGGCTACACCTTC